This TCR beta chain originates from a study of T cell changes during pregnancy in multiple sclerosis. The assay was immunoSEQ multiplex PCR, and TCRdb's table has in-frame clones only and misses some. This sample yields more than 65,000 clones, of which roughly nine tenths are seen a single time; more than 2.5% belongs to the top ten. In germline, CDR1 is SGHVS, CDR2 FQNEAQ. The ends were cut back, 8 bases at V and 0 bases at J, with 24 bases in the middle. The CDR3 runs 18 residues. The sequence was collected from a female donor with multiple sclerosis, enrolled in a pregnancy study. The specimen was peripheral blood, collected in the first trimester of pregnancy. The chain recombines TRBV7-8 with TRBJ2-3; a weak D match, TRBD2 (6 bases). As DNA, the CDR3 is TGTGCCAGCTTGCCGGGGGTCAGGGACGGCCGAAGCACAGATACGCAGTATTTT. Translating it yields CASLPGVRDGRSTDTQYF.